This is a list of T cell receptor beta chains from one sample in a study of cytomegalovirus exposure and HLA in healthy donors. Assay used: immunoSEQ multiplex PCR; TCRdb lists only in-frame clones, some missing. The table shows tens of thousands of clones, with just under 70% occurring only once. The sample was PBMCs. The receptor set was obtained from a woman younger than 45 in good health and CMV-seronegative. Each CDR3 is given with its conserved first and last residue. The D gene is left open where the match is weak. Clone size is not always given. Where it is, it says once, few, many or a class for expanded clones.

TRBV7-2	TRBD2	TRBJ2-3	-	17	CASSLTATSGGADTQYF	TGTGCCAGCAGCTTAACCGCAACTAGCGGGGGGGCGGATACGCAGTATTTT
TRBV30	-	TRBJ1-6	-	13	CAWSRTEDSPLHF	TGTGCCTGGAGCAGGACAGAGGATTCACCCCTCCACTTT
TRBV7-9	-	TRBJ1-3	-	15	CASSLVTGAGNTIYF	TGTGCCAGCAGCTTAGTAACGGGTGCTGGAAACACCATATATTTT
TRBV7-3	-	TRBJ1-2	-	17	CASSLSPLRQGSDGYTF	TGTGCCAGCAGTTTAAGTCCCCTGCGGCAGGGATCGGATGGCTACACCTTC
TRBV14	TRBD1	TRBJ1-4	-	14	CASSPGGRVGKLFF	TGTGCCAGCAGCCCAGGGGGCAGGGTCGGAAAACTGTTTTTT
TRBV2	-	TRBJ1-6	-	15	CASSLEDTSNSPLHF	TGTGCCAGCAGTCTCGAGGACACCTCCAATTCACCCCTCCACTTT
TRBV28	TRBD2	TRBJ2-7	-	10	CASGRDEQYF	TGTGCCAGCGGGAGGGACGAGCAGTACTTC
TRBV4-1	-	TRBJ1-5	-	15	CASSLGGVRDQPQHF	TGCGCCAGCAGCCTGGGGGGGGTTCGGGATCAGCCCCAGCATTTT
TRBV7-2	-	TRBJ2-5	once	13	CASSLREGETQYF	TGTGCCAGCAGCTTACGGGAAGGGGAGACCCAGTACTTC
TRBV10-1	-	TRBJ2-3	-	14	CASSGASAEDTQYF	TGCGCCAGCAGCGGCGCTAGCGCGGAAGATACGCAGTATTTT
TRBV21-1	-	TRBJ1-1	-	13	CASGKTGITEAFF	TGTGCCAGCGGGAAGACAGGGATCACTGAAGCTTTCTTT
TRBV5-1	-	TRBJ1-2	-	13	CASSNRAGHGYTF	TGCGCCAGCAGTAACAGGGCAGGGCATGGCTACACCTTC
TRBV4-3	-	TRBJ2-1	-	18	CASSLDQGGGAPSHEQFF	TGCGCCAGCAGCCTCGACCAAGGGGGTGGGGCCCCGTCCCATGAGCAGTTCTTC
TRBV19	-	TRBJ2-2	few	16	CASSIGSYSRLGELFF	TGTGCCAGTAGTATCGGCAGCTATTCGAGACTGGGGGAGCTGTTTTTT
TRBV14	-	TRBJ2-5	-	12	CASSYSQETQYF	TGTGCCAGCAGTTATAGTCAAGAGACCCAGTACTTC
TRBV9	TRBD2	TRBJ2-1	-	15	CASSATSGRYNEQFF	TGTGCCAGCAGTGCTACTAGCGGGCGTTACAATGAGCAGTTCTTC
TRBV5-4	TRBD1	TRBJ1-1	few	16	CASSPGQGSKNTEAFF	TGTGCCAGCAGCCCGGGACAGGGAAGCAAGAACACTGAAGCTTTCTTT
TRBV9	TRBD2	TRBJ2-5	-	14	CASSLTSSVETQYF	TGTGCCAGCAGCTTGACTAGCAGCGTGGAGACCCAGTACTTC
TRBV7-2	-	TRBJ2-2	few	14	CASSLFEETGELFF	TGTGCCAGCAGCTTATTTGAGGAAACCGGGGAGCTGTTTTTT
TRBV30	TRBD1	TRBJ2-7	-	13	CAWSGTGYNEQYF	TGTGCCTGGAGTGGGACAGGGTACAACGAGCAGTACTTC
TRBV29-1	TRBD1	TRBJ2-7	-	14	CSVGGTGLTYEQYF	TGCAGCGTCGGAGGGACAGGGCTCACCTACGAGCAGTACTTC
TRBV7-9	-	TRBJ1-2	-	12	CASTGKGYGYTF	TGTGCCAGTACAGGGAAAGGGTATGGCTACACCTTC
TRBV6-1	-	TRBJ1-1	once	15	CASSERTGGRTEAFF	TGTGCCAGCAGTGAACGGACGGGGGGTAGAACTGAAGCTTTCTTT
TRBV14	-	TRBJ1-1	once	14	CASSPLTMNTEAFF	TGTGCCAGCAGCCCGTTGACAATGAACACTGAAGCTTTCTTT
TRBV30	-	TRBJ1-2	-	15	CAWSDDRDWNYGYTF	TGTGCCTGGAGTGACGACCGGGACTGGAACTATGGCTACACCTTC
TRBV19	-	TRBJ2-7	-	13	CASSIGSSYEQYF	TGTGCCAGTAGTATAGGTTCATCCTACGAGCAGTACTTC
TRBV15	-	TRBJ2-2	-	11	CATSETGELFF	TGTGCCACCAGTGAGACCGGGGAGCTGTTTTTT
TRBV2	-	TRBJ2-1	few	13	CAGGLESYNEQFF	TGTGCCGGAGGACTGGAATCCTACAATGAGCAGTTCTTC
TRBV7-9	-	TRBJ1-1	-	15	CASSLAAGVNTEAFF	TGTGCCAGCAGCTTAGCGGCAGGGGTGAACACTGAAGCTTTCTTT
TRBV14	-	TRBJ2-1	-	17	CASSHLVEAGSYNEQFF	TGTGCCAGCAGCCATTTGGTAGAGGCCGGCTCCTACAATGAGCAGTTCTTC
TRBV29-1	-	TRBJ1-1	-	13	CSALKGLNTEAFF	TGCAGCGCCTTAAAGGGGTTGAACACTGAAGCTTTCTTT
TRBV30	-	TRBJ1-1	once	15	CAWSPLGIMNTEAFF	TGTGCCTGGAGTCCCCTAGGAATTATGAACACTGAAGCTTTCTTT
TRBV5-4	-	TRBJ1-2	-	12	CASQDSSYGYTF	TGTGCCAGCCAGGACAGTTCCTATGGCTACACCTTC
TRBV27	-	TRBJ1-3	-	13	CASSQWSGNTIYF	TGTGCCAGCAGTCAGTGGTCTGGAAACACCATATATTTT
TRBV6-6	-	TRBJ2-4	few	14	CASSYVRQYSTQYF	TGTGCCAGCAGTTACGTGCGACAGTATAGTACTCAGTACTTC
TRBV5-5	-	TRBJ1-5	-	13	CASTIYPNQPQHF	TGTGCCAGCACGATCTACCCAAATCAGCCCCAGCATTTT
TRBV4-1	TRBD1	TRBJ1-5	few	15	CASSQNRGRDQPQHF	TGCGCCAGCAGCCAAAACAGGGGGCGCGATCAGCCCCAGCATTTT
TRBV11-2	TRBD1	TRBJ1-1	-	16	CASSLAGTVRNTEAFF	TGTGCCAGCAGCTTAGCGGGGACAGTTAGGAACACTGAAGCTTTCTTT
TRBV7-2	-	TRBJ2-2	few	14	CASSLEGPVVGLFF	TGTGCCAGCAGCTTAGAGGGGCCGGTGGTGGGGCTGTTTTTT
TRBV2	TRBD2	TRBJ2-1	-	15	CASSESLAGLNEQFF	TGTGCCAGCAGTGAAAGTCTAGCGGGGCTCAATGAGCAGTTCTTC
TRBV6-5	-	TRBJ1-1	few	12	CASKRGGTEAFF	TGTGCCAGCAAGAGGGGGGGGACTGAAGCTTTCTTT
TRBV15	-	TRBJ2-5	-	14	CATRRDILQETQYF	TGTGCCACCCGAAGGGACATCCTACAAGAGACCCAGTACTTC
TRBV14	-	TRBJ1-4	many	19	CASSQGDSGQLIREEKLFF	TGTGCCAGCAGCCAGGGGGACTCTGGGCAGCTAATCCGGGAAGAAAAACTGTTTTTT
TRBV11-3	TRBD1	TRBJ2-3	-	16	CASSDGTGGLTDTQYF	TGTGCCAGCAGCGACGGGACAGGGGGCCTCACAGATACGCAGTATTTT
TRBV18	-	TRBJ1-1	-	12	CASSPEQRGAFF	TGTGCCAGCTCTCCTGAACAGCGGGGGGCTTTCTTT
TRBV23-1	-	TRBJ1-2	few	16	CASSGCRGAPRGGYTF	TGCGCCAGCAGCGGCTGCCGCGGGGCCCCTCGGGGTGGCTACACCTTC
TRBV2	TRBD1	TRBJ2-7	-	14	CASGVGTGKYEQYF	TGTGCCAGCGGGGTGGGGACAGGGAAATACGAGCAGTACTTC
TRBV6-5	TRBD2	TRBJ2-2	few	15	CASSYGRGSAGELFF	TGTGCCAGCAGTTATGGGAGGGGATCCGCCGGGGAGCTGTTTTTT